This TCR beta chain was recorded in a study of shared clonotypes between healthy human individuals. Study-level background: A couple of female and a few male donors aged 18 to 49 were enrolled. Broader study findings: With a handful of donors compared, roughly 5% of naive CD4 clonotypes were shared.

V lost 0 bases and J lost 7, with 11 bases in between. The CDR3 runs to 14 residues. The V gene's germline CDR1 is SGHRS and CDR2 YFSETQ. All donors were Caucasian adults living in Nashville, Tennessee. Generated by immunoSEQ multiplex PCR, the TCRdb table keeps only in-frame clones and is missing some. The sample consists of fewer than 3 million clones, about nine tenths of them appearing once. In regard to this clone: Its antigen is unidentified. Other DNA sequences in this specimen translate into the identical CDR3.

The chain is built from TRBV5-1 and TRBJ2-1; TRBD1 might be the D (6 bases). The sequenced sample consisted of naive CD4+ T cells from PBMCs. Subset here: CD45RA+ positively selected. This TCR was recovered from a man between 18 and 29 years old in good health. Some clones in this sample may be carry-over from other donors' samples. CDR3 amino acids: CASSLVGGSNEQFF. The CDR3 nucleotides read TGCGCCAGCAGCTTGGTAGGGGGTTCAAATGAGCAGTTCTTC.